One sample yielded the 21 T cell receptor beta chains listed below, sequenced in a study of cytomegalovirus exposure and HLA in healthy donors. Primers for the PCR totalled 60 Vbeta and 13 Jbeta. Libraries were prepared by immunoSEQ multiplex PCR; TCRdb keeps only in-frame clonotypes and omits some of them. This table holds about 160,000 clones, 80% to 90% found once. The material sequenced was PBMCs. Every receptor here comes from a young woman in good health and CMV-seropositive.

This chain joins TRBV7-2 and TRBJ2-7; D may be TRBD1 (7 bases). V lost 1 base and J 4 bases, leaving 20 bases between the germline ends. Germline V gene lookup returns CDR1 SGHTA and CDR2 FQGNSA. The CDR3 length is 17 residues. For the CDR3, the DNA is TGTGCCAGCAGCTTAGGGAGGCCAGGAGGGGGCATTTACGAGCAGTACTTC. Translation: CASSLGRPGGGIYEQYF. Variable domain in full (rest from reference TRBV7-2 and TRBJ2-7): GAGVSQSPSNKVTEKGKDVELRCDPISGHTALYWYRQSLGQGLEFLIYFQGNSAPDKSGLPSDRFSAERTGGSVSTLTIQRTQQEDSAVYLCASSLGRPGGGIYEQYFGPGTRLTVT.

The sample holds a few counts of this clone. The gene calls are TRBV30 and TRBJ2-3, with 7 nucleotides matching TRBD2. The germline V gene has CDR1 GTSNPN and CDR2 SVGIG (reference sequence). The CDR3 totals 13 residues. With V trimmed by 5 bases and J by 3 bases, 5 bases remained unmatched. The CDR3 reads CAWALGGTDTQYF. CDR3 DNA: TGTGCCTGGGCCTTGGGGGGGACAGATACGCAGTATTTT.

This rearrangement joins TRBV7-9 to TRBJ2-7; 9 nucleotides line up with TRBD2. The junction had 9 bases not matched to a gene; V was cut back by 4 bases and J by 2 bases. The CDR3 totals 16 residues. Germline V CDR1 and CDR2: SEHNR, FQNEAQ (reference sequence). In nucleotides, the CDR3 is TGTGCCAGCAGCTCCACGATAGCGGGGGTTACCTACGAGCAGTACTTC. It yields the protein CASSSTIAGVTYEQYF.

This rearrangement joins TRBV5-1 to TRBJ2-5, with D unclear. V shed 1 base and J shed 1 base, with 5 bases lying between them. Germline loops: CDR1 SGHRS, CDR2 YFSETQ. The CDR3 has 13 amino acids. In nucleotides, the CDR3 is TGCGCCAGCAGCTTGTGGCCCCAAGAGACCCAGTACTTC. Amino acid sequence: CASSLWPQETQYF.

The chain has TRBV9 and TRBJ2-3; perhaps TRBD2 as D (7 bases). This CDR3 has 17 amino acids. V was shortened by 0 bases and J by 5 bases, with 19 bases between the two germline ends. CDR1 and CDR2 from the germline V gene are SGDLS and YYNGEE. The CDR3 DNA is TGTGCCAGCAGCGTAGACGGGCCGGGGGGCCGGGGAGATACGCAGTATTTT. This gives the protein CASSVDGPGGRGDTQYF.

J is TRBJ2-1 and V is TRBV5-8; maybe TRBD1 (6 bases). CDR1 is SGHTS and CDR2 is YDEGEE in the germline V gene. Trimming left V 4 bases short and J 4 bases short, with 12 bases between. The CDR3 extends over 14 amino acids. CDR3 loop: CASSPRTEYNEQFF. The CDR3 bases are TGTGCCAGCAGCCCCCGGACAGAGTACAATGAGCAGTTCTTC.

CDR3 protein: CASSSPGQGPGYGYTF. The CDR3 region has the DNA TGTGCCAGCAGCTCGCCGGGACAGGGCCCCGGCTATGGCTACACCTTC. This chain uses TRBV11-2 with TRBJ1-2; 9 positions match TRBD1. Per germline, CDR1 SGHAT and CDR2 FQNNGV. This CDR3 spans 16 amino acids. With V trimmed by 4 bases and J by 4 bases, 10 bases remained unmatched.

In regard to this clone: Sequence at one end of the junction differs from germline and may be a read error. The chain employs TRBV7-9 and TRBJ1-3, with a tentative D call TRBD1 (5 bases). The CDR3 runs to 18 residues. Germline V gene lookup returns CDR1 SEHNR and CDR2 FQNEAQ (reference sequence). CDR3 DNA: TGTTCCAGCAACGTGAAGGGTCCGGGACTTGACTCTGGAAACACCATATATTTT. Its protein is CSSNVKGPGLDSGNTIYF. The full variable domain, with the rest looked up from reference TRBV7-9 and TRBJ1-3, is DTGVSQNPRHKITKRGQNVTFRCDPISEHNRLYWYRQTLGQGPEFLTYFQNEAQLEKSRLLSDRFSAERPKGSFSTLEIQRTEQGDSAMYLCSSNVKGPGLDSGNTIYFGEGSWLTVV.

This clone appeared once. The rearrangement links TRBV6-1 to TRBJ1-3; 8 nucleotides match TRBD1. V shed 1 base, J shed 5 bases, and the junction held 7 bases outside the gene matches. CDR3 length: 16 residues. The germline V gene has CDR1 MNHNS and CDR2 SASEGT. The CDR3 spells CASSEVFQGARNTIYF. As DNA, the CDR3 is TGTGCCAGCAGTGAAGTATTCCAGGGGGCGAGAAACACCATATATTTT.

V usage is TRBV7-9 and J usage is TRBJ1-6; D is unresolved. The CDR3 consists of 14 residues. Germline assignment: CDR1 SEHNR and CDR2 FQNEAQ (reference sequence). The germline V and J ends were trimmed by 2 bases and 6 bases, with 8 bases remaining between them. As DNA, the CDR3 is TGTGCCAGCAGCTTATTAACAGTTAATTCACCCCTCCACTTT. Its translation is CASSLLTVNSPLHF.

The chain combines TRBV7-2 with TRBJ2-3; 7 bases agree with TRBD2. The junction had 3 bases not matched to a gene; V was cut back by 2 bases and J by 1 base. The CDR3 has 15 residues. Germline-derived CDR1 and CDR2 are SGHTA and FQGNSA. The CDR3 DNA reads TGTGCCAGCAGCTTAAGCGGGGACCGCACAGATACGCAGTATTTT. Amino acid sequence: CASSLSGDRTDTQYF.

The genes are TRBV27 and TRBJ2-7, with D perhaps matching TRBD2 (5 bases). Germline CDR1 MNHEY, CDR2 SMNVEV (reference sequence). The CDR3 length is 19 residues. V was cut by 5 bases and J by 2 bases, with 28 bases left in between. The CDR3 is CASSAPRLSESLVPYEQYF. CDR3 nucleotides: TGTGCCAGCAGTGCCCCCCGACTTAGCGAAAGTTTAGTTCCCTACGAGCAGTACTTC.

This chain joins TRBV27 and TRBJ1-2, with D possibly TRBD1 on 6 matching bases. V was clipped by 3 bases and J by 2 bases, with 13 bases between them. The CDR3 has 15 residues. Germline CDR1 reads MNHEY; CDR2 reads SMNVEV (reference sequence). In DNA form, the CDR3 reads TGTGCCAGCAGTTTCAGGACAGACCCGAACTATGGCTACACCTTC. It specifies CASSFRTDPNYGYTF.

The chain has TRBV7-9 and TRBJ1-5, with TRBD1 matching 7 bases. The CDR3 sequence is 13 residues long. Germline V gene sequence: CDR1 SEHNR, CDR2 FQNEAQ (reference sequence). With V trimmed by 5 bases and J by 5 bases, 3 bases remained unmatched. As DNA, the CDR3 is TGTGCCAGCAGCGGAACAGGGGATCAGCCCCAGCATTTT. Encoded protein: CASSGTGDQPQHF.

The rearrangement uses TRBV13 and TRBJ2-2; TRBD2 is a possible D gene (6 bases). V lost 0 bases to trimming and J lost 2 bases, with 7 bases between them. The V gene's germline CDR1 is PRHDT and CDR2 FYEKMQ (reference sequence). The CDR3 covers 15 residues. The CDR3 sequence: CASSLGGLNTGELFF. The CDR3 DNA reads TGTGCCAGCAGCTTAGGAGGACTAAACACCGGGGAGCTGTTTTTT.

The gene calls are TRBV9 and TRBJ2-5; 11 bases fit TRBD2. Germline loops: CDR1 SGDLS, CDR2 YYNGEE. There are 15 residues in the CDR3. The J segment lost 11 bases and the V segment lost 3 bases, leaving 12 bases of the junction unmatched. The CDR3: CASSASSGGNGEQYF. The CDR3 region has the DNA TGTGCCAGCAGCGCATCTAGCGGGGGGAATGGGGAGCAGTACTTC. Looking up the rest from reference TRBV9 and TRBJ2-5 gives the full variable domain: DSGVTQTPKHLITATGQRVTLRCSPRSGDLSVYWYQQSLDQGLQFLIQYYNGEERAKGNILERFSAQQFPDLHSELNLSSLELGDSALYFCASSASSGGNGEQYFGPGTRLLVL.

The chain joins TRBV7-9 to TRBJ2-7; D is possibly TRBD1 (6 bases). With 8 bases removed from V and 2 bases from J, the gap between germline ends came to 10 bases. The CDR3 extends over 12 amino acids. Germline-derived CDR1 and CDR2 are SEHNR and FQNEAQ (reference sequence). The CDR3 spells CASADRPYEQYF. CDR3 sequence (DNA): TGTGCCAGCGCTGACAGGCCCTACGAGCAGTACTTC.

V is TRBV5-4 and J is TRBJ1-2; 7 bases fit TRBD1. Germline CDR1 and CDR2: SGHNT and YYREEE (reference sequence). With V trimmed by 5 bases and J by 8 bases, 9 bases remained unmatched. The CDR3 consists of 13 residues. DNA of the CDR3: TGTGCCAGCAGTTTCGACAGGGTTGAAGGCTACACCTTC. Its translation is CASSFDRVEGYTF.

This chain uses TRBV5-8 with TRBJ2-7, with TRBD1 matching over 8 bases. The V and J ends lost 2 bases and 0 bases, in that order; junction bases with no gene match: 13. The germline CDR1 and CDR2 sequences are SGHTS and YDEGEE. The CDR3 extends over 18 amino acids. CDR3 in DNA: TGTGCCAGCAGCTTTTTTTTGGGTCGAACAGGGGGCTCCTACGAGCAGTACTTC. Amino acid sequence: CASSFFLGRTGGSYEQYF.

The chain carries TRBV5-1 and TRBJ1-4; 9 bases are a match to TRBD1. Germline CDR1 and CDR2: SGHRS and YFSETQ. The CDR3 loop spans 20 amino acids. The J segment lost 0 bases and the V segment lost 3 bases, leaving 15 bases of the junction unmatched. In DNA form, the CDR3 reads TGCGCCAGCAGCTCGGGATGGGACAGGGCAGGATTTTCAACTAATGAAAAACTGTTTTTT. Protein: CASSSGWDRAGFSTNEKLFF. Drawing the rest from reference TRBV5-1 and TRBJ1-4, the complete variable domain is KAGVTQTPRYLIKTRGQQVTLSCSPISGHRSVSWYQQTPGQGLQFLFEYFSETQRNKGNFPGRFSGRQFSNSRSEMNVSTLELGDSALYLCASSSGWDRAGFSTNEKLFFGSGTQLSVL.

The chain employs TRBV6-5 and TRBJ1-6, with a weak D call TRBD1 (6 bases). The V end was cut by 4 bases, the J end by 7 bases, with 14 bases between. Germline V CDR1 and CDR2: MNHEY, SVGAGI. The CDR3 has 15 residues. CDR3 sequence: CASSSGTGINSPLHF. The DNA for the CDR3 is TGTGCCAGCAGTTCGGGTACAGGGATCAATTCACCCCTCCACTTT.